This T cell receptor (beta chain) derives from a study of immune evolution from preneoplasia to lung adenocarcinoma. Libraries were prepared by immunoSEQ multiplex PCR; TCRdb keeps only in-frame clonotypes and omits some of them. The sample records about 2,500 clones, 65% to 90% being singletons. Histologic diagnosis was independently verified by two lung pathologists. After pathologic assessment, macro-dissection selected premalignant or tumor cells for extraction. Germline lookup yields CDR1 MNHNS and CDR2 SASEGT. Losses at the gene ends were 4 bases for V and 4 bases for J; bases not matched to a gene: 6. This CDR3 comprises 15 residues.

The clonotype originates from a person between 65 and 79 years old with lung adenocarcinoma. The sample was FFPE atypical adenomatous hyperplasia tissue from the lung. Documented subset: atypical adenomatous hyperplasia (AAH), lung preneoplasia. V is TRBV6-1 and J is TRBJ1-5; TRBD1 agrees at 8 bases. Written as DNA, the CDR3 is TGTGCCAGCAGTGGTGGACAGGGACTTAATCAGCCCCAGCATTTT. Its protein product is CASSGGQGLNQPQHF.